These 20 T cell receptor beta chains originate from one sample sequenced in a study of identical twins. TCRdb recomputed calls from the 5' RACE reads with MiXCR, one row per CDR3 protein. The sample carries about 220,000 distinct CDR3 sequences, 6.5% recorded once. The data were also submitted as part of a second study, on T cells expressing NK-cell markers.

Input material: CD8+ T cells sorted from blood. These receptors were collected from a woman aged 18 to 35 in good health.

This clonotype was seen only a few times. This chain's CDR3 is CSAQEWEGYNEQFF. CDR3 bases: TGCAGTGCCCAAGAGTGGGAGGGATACAATGAGCAGTTCTTC. This chain connects TRBV20-1 to TRBJ2-1; 7 positions match TRBD2. In germline, CDR1 is DFQATT, CDR2 SNEGSKA (reference sequence). V lost 6 bases and J lost 4; bases outside the gene matches: 9. The CDR3 has 14 residues.

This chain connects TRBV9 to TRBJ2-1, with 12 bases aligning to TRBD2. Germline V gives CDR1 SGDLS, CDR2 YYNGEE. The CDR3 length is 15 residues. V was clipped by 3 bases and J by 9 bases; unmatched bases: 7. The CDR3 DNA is TGTGCCAGCAGCGCTAGCGGGGGGGCCCGTTCTGAGCAGTTCTTC. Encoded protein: CASSASGGARSEQFF.

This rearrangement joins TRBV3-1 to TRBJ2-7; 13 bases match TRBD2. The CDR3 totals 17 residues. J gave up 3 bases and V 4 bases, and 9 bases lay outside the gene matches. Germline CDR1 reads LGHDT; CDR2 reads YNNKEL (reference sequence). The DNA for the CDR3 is TGTGCCAGCAGCCGGGAGGTGACTAGCGGGGGGCTCTACGAGCAGTACTTC. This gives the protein CASSREVTSGGLYEQYF.

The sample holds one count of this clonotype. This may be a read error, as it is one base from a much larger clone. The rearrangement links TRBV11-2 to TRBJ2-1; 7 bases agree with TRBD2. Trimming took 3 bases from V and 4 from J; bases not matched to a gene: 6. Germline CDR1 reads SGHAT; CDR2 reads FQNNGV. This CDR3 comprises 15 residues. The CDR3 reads CASSLRAGRYNEQFF. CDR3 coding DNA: TGTGCCAGCAGCTTGCGAGCGGGAAGATACAATGAGCAGTTCTTC.

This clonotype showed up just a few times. This CDR3 reads CASRVSGEETQYF. For the CDR3, the DNA is TGTGCCAGTAGGGTGAGCGGGGAAGAGACCCAGTACTTC. This chain uses TRBV19 with TRBJ2-5; 7 positions match TRBD2. V shed 6 bases, J shed 3 bases, and the junction held 4 bases outside the gene matches. The germline V gene encodes CDR1 LNHDA and CDR2 SQIVND (reference sequence). The CDR3 is 13 amino acids.

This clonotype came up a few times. The CDR3 DNA reads as TGTGCCAGCAGTTCCCGGACTGCGCGGGACTATGGCTACACCTTC. It yields the protein CASSSRTARDYGYTF. V and J are TRBV12-3 or TRBV12-4 and TRBJ1-2; D is uncertain. The V and J ends lost 4 bases and 3 bases respectively, with 15 bases between them. The CDR3 runs to 15 residues.

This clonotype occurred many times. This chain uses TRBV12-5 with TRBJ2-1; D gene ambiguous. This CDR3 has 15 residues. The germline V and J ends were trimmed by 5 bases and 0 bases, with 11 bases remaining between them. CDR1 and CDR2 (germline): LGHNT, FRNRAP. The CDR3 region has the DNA TGTGCTAGTGGTGATCCTAGTGCCTCCTACAATGAGCAGTTCTTC. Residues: CASGDPSASYNEQFF.

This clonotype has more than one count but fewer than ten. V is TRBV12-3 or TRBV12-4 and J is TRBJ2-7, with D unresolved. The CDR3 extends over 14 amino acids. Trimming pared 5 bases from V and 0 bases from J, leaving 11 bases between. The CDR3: CASSTITPSYEQYF. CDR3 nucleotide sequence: TGTGCCAGCAGTACAATTACGCCCTCCTACGAGCAGTACTTC.

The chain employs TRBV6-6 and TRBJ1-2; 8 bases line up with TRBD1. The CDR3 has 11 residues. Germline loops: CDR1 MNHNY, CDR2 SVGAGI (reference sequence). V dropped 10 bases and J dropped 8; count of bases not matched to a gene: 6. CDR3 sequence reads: CAIAGGRGYTF. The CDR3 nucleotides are TGTGCCATCGCAGGGGGCAGGGGCTACACCTTC.

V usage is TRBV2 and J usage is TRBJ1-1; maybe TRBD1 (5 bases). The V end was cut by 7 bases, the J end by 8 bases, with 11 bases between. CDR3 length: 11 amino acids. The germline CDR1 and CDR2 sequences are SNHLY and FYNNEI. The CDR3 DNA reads TGTGCCAGCATGCAGGGACCCGAAGCTTTCTTT. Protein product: CASMQGPEAFF.

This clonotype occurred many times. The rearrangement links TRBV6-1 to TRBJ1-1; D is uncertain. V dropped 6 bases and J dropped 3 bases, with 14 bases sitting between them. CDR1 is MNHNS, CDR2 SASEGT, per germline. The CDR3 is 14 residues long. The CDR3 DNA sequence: TGTGCCAGCAGCCCCATCGTCCAAGACACTGAAGCTTTCTTT. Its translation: CASSPIVQDTEAFF.

The CDR3: CASSSIGQGGPGPQHF. The CDR3, as DNA: TGTGCCAGCAGTTCGATCGGACAGGGCGGACCTGGGCCCCAGCATTTT. The J gene is TRBJ1-5, the V gene TRBV27; 8 nucleotides line up with TRBD1. Germline loops: CDR1 MNHEY, CDR2 SMNVEV (reference sequence). Trimming at V came to 4 bases and at J to 9 bases, leaving 14 bases not matched to a gene. The CDR3 consists of 16 residues.

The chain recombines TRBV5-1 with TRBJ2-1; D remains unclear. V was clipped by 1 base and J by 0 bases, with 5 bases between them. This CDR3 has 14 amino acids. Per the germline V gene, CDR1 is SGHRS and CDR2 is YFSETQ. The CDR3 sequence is CASSLTISYNEQFF. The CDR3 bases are TGCGCCAGCAGCTTGACGATCTCCTACAATGAGCAGTTCTTC.

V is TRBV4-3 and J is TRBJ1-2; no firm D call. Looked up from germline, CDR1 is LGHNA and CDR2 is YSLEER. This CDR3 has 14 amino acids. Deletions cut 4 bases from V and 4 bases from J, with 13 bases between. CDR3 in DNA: TGCGCCAGCAGCCCCGTACAGCAATCCTATGGCTACACCTTC. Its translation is CASSPVQQSYGYTF.

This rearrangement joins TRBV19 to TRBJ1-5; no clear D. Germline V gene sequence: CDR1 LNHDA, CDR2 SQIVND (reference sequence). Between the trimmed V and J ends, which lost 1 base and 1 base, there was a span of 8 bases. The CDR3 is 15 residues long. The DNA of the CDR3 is TGTGCCAGTAGTATAGTGGGCCTGAGCAATCAGCCCCAGCATTTT. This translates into CASSIVGLSNQPQHF.

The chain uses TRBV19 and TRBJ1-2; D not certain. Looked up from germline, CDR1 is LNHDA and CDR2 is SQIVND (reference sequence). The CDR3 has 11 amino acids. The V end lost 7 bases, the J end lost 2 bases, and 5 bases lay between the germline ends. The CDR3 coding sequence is TGTGCCAGTATGGAGAACTATGGCTACACCTTC. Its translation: CASMENYGYTF.

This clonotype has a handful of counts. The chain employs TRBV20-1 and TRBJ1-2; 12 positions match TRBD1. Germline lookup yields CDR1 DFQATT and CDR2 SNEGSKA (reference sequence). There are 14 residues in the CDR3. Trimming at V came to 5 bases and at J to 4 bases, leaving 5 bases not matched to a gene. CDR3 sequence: CSAGTGGVGYGYTF. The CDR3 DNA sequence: TGCAGTGCTGGGACAGGGGGCGTAGGCTATGGCTACACCTTC.

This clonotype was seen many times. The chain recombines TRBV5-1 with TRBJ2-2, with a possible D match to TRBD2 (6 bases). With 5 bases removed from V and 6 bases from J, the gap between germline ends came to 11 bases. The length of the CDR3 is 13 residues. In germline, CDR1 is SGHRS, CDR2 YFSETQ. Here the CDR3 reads CASRRRDSGELFF. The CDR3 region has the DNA TGCGCCAGCAGGAGGCGGGATTCCGGGGAGCTGTTTTTT.

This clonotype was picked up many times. The CDR3 region is CASSSPGRRGVAEQFF. CDR3 sequence (DNA): TGTGCCAGCAGCTCACCCGGGAGGCGCGGGGTCGCTGAGCAGTTCTTC. The chain recombines TRBV7-9 with TRBJ2-1, with 7 bases matching TRBD2. The CDR3 is 16 amino acids. The germline V gene encodes CDR1 SEHNR and CDR2 FQNEAQ (reference sequence). V dropped 4 bases and J dropped 9; count of bases not matched to a gene: 15.

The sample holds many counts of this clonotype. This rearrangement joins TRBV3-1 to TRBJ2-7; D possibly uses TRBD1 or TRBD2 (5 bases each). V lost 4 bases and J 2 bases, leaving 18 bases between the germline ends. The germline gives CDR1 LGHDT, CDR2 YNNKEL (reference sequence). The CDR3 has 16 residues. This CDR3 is CASSLPPGRRTYEQYF. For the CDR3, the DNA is TGTGCCAGCAGCCTTCCCCCGGGACGTCGCACCTACGAGCAGTACTTC.